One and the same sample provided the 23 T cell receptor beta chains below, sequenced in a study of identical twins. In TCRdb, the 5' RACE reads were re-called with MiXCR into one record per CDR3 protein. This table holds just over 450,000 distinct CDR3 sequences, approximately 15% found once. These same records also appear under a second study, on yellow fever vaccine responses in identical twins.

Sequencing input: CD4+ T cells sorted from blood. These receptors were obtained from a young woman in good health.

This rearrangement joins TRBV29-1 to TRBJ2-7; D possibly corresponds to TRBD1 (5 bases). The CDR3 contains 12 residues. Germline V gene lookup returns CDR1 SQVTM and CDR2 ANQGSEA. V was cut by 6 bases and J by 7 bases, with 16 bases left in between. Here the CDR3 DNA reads TGCAGCGTGGACAACAGGCCCGAAGAGCAGTACTTC. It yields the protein CSVDNRPEEQYF.

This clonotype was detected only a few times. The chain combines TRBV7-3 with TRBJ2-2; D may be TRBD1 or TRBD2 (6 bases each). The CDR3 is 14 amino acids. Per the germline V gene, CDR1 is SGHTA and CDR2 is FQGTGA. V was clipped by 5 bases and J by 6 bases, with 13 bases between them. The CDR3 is CASSPLRGAGELFF. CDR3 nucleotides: TGTGCCAGCAGCCCCTTAAGGGGGGCCGGGGAGCTGTTTTTT.

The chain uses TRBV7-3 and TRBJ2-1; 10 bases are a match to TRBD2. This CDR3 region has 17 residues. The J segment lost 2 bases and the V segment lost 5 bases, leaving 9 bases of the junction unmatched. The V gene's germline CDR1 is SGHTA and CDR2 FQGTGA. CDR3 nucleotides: TGTGCCAGCAGCCAAGGGGTAGCGGGGGGCCCCTACAATGAGCAGTTCTTC. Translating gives CASSQGVAGGPYNEQFF.

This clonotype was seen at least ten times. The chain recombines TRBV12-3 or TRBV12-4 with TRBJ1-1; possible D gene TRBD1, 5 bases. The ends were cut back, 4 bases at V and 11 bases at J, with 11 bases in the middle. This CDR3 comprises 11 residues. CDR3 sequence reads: CASSSGHLAFF. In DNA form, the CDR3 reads TGTGCCAGCAGTTCCGGACATCTGGCTTTCTTT.

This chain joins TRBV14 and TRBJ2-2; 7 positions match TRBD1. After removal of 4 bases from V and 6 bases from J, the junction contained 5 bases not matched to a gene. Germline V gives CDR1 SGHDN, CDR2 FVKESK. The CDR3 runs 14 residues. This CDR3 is CASSPYQGAGELFF. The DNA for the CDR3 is TGTGCCAGCAGCCCCTACCAGGGGGCCGGGGAGCTGTTTTTT.

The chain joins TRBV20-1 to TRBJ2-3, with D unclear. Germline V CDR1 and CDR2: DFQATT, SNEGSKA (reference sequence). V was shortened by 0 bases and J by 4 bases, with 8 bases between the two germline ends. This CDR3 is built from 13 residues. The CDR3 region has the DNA TGCAGTGCTAGAGACGTTGGGGCAGATACGCAGTATTTT. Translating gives CSARDVGADTQYF.

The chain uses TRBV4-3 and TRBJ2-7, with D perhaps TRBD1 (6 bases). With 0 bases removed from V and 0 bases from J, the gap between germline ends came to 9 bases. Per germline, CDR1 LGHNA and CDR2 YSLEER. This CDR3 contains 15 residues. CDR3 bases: TGCGCCAGCAGCCAAGATACAGGGTACTCCTACGAGCAGTACTTC. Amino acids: CASSQDTGYSYEQYF.

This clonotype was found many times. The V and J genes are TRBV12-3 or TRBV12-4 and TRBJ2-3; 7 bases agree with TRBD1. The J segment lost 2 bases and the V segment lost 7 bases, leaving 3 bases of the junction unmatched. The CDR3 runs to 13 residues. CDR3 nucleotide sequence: TGTGCCAGCACGGGACAGCTCACAGATACGCAGTATTTT. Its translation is CASTGQLTDTQYF.

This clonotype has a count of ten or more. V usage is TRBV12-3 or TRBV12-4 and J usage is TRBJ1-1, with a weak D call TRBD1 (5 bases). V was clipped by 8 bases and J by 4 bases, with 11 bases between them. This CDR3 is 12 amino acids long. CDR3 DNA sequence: TGTGCCAGCGTGCTGGGGGTCACTGAAGCTTTCTTT. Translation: CASVLGVTEAFF.

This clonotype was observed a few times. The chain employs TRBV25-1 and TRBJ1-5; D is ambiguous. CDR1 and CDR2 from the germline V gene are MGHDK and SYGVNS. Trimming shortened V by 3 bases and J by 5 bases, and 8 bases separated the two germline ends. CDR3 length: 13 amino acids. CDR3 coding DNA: TGTGCCAGCAGTGATATCGGGGATCAGCCCCAGCATTTT. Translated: CASSDIGDQPQHF.

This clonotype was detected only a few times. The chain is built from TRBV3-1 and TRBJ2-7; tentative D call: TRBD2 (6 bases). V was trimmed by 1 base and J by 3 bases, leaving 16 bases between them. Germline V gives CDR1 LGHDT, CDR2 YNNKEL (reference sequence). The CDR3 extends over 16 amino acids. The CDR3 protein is CASSQGDGAGIYEQYF. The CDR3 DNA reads TGTGCCAGCAGCCAAGGGGACGGGGCGGGAATCTACGAGCAGTACTTC.

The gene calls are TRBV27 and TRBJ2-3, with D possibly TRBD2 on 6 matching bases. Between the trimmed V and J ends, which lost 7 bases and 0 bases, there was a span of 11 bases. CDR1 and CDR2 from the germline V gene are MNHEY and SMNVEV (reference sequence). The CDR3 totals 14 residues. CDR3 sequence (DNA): TGTGCCAGCAAGCCGGGACTCAGCACAGATACGCAGTATTTT. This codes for CASKPGLSTDTQYF.

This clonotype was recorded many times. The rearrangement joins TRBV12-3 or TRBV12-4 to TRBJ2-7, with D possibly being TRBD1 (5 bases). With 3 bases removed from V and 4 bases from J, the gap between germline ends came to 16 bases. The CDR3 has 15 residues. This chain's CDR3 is CASSFLGASKYEQYF. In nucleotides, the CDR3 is TGTGCCAGCAGTTTCCTAGGGGCTAGTAAGTACGAGCAGTACTTC.

CDR3 loop: CASSRGLAGGPEQFF. CDR3 in DNA: TGTGCCAGCAGCCGAGGACTAGCGGGAGGGCCTGAGCAGTTCTTC. The V and J genes are TRBV6-1 and TRBJ2-1; 15 bases are a match to TRBD2. Germline V lookup: CDR1 MNHNS, CDR2 SASEGT. The V segment lost 6 bases and the J segment 9 bases; nucleotides outside the gene matches: 6. This CDR3 has 15 residues.

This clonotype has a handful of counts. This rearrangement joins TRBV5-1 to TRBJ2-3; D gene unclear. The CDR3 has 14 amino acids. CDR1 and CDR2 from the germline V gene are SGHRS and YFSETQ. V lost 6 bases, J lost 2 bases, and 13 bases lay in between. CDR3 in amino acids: CASNSRPTTDTQYF. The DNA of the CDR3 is TGCGCCAGCAACTCTAGACCGACCACAGATACGCAGTATTTT.

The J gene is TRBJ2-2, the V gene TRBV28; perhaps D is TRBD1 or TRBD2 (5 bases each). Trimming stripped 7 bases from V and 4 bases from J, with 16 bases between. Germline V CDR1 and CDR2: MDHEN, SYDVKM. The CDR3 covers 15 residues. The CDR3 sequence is CASKQTGLLTGELFF. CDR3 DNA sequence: TGTGCCAGCAAACAGACGGGGCTGCTCACCGGGGAGCTGTTTTTT. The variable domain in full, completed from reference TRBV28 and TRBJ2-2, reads DVKVTQSSRYLVKRTGEKVFLECVQDMDHENMFWYRQDPGLGLRLIYFSYDVKMKEKGDIPEGYSVSREKKERFSLILESASTNQTSMYLCASKQTGLLTGELFFGEGSRLTVL.

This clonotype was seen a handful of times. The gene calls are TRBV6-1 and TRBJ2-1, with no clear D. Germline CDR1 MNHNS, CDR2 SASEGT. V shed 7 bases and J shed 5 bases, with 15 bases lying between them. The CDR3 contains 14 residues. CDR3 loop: CASTKPSSNNEQFF. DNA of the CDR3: TGTGCCAGCACCAAACCCTCTAGTAACAATGAGCAGTTCTTC.

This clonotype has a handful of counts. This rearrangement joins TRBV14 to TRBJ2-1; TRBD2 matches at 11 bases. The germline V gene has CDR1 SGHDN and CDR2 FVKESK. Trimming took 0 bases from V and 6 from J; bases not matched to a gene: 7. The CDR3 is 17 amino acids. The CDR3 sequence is CASSQDLVLAGGNEQFF. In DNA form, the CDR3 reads TGTGCCAGCAGCCAAGATTTGGTCCTAGCGGGGGGCAATGAGCAGTTCTTC.

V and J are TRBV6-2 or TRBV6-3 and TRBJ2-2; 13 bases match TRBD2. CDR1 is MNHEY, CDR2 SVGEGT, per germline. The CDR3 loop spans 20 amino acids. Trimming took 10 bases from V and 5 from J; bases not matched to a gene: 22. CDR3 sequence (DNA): TGTGCCACCCAAAGAGTGACTAGCGGGAGGCTAGCTTCGGGAACCGGGGAGCTGTTTTTT. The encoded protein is CATQRVTSGRLASGTGELFF.

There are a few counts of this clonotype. CDR3: CASSPPRRTLAKNIQYF. CDR3 coding DNA: TGTGCCAGCTCACCACCACGCAGGACCCTAGCCAAAAACATTCAGTACTTC. The chain is built from TRBV18 and TRBJ2-4; D is unclear. The V end lost 0 bases, the J end lost 0 bases, and 12 bases lay between the germline ends. CDR3 length equals 17 residues. From germline, CDR1 is KGHSH and CDR2 LQKENI.

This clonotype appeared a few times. In DNA, the CDR3 is TGTGCCAGCAGTTTTGAGCAGACCCAGTACTTC. Translating it yields CASSFEQTQYF. The V gene is TRBV28, the J gene TRBJ2-5; D is uncertain. The CDR3 extends over 11 amino acids. Trimming pared 3 bases from V and 6 bases from J, leaving 5 bases between. Germline loops: CDR1 MDHEN, CDR2 SYDVKM.

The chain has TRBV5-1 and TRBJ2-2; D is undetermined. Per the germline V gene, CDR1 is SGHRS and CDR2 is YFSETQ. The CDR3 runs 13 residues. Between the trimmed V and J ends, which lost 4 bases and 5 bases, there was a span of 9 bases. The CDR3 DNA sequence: TGCGCCAGCAGCGGTCCCTTGACCGGGGAGCTGTTTTTT. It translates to CASSGPLTGELFF.

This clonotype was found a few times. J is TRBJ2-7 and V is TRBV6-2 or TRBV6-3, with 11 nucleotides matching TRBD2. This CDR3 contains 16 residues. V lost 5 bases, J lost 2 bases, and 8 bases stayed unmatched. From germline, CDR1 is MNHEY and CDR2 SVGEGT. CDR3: CASSKPSGRITYEQYF. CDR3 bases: TGTGCCAGCAGTAAACCTAGCGGGAGGATTACCTACGAGCAGTACTTC.